A selection of T cell receptor beta chains follows, all from one sample in a study of blood T cell repertoires in COVID-19. Produced via immunoSEQ multiplex PCR; TCRdb's table is partial and in-frame only. Among approximately 150,000 clones listed, roughly 87% were seen once. The sequenced material came from peripheral blood. The origin of the receptors is a woman aged 45-60 years with acute or convalescent COVID-19. Each CDR3 is given with its conserved first and last residue. The order of the fields is V gene, CDR3 protein.

v_gene: TRBV10-3
CDR3aa: CAISDSDRHIEAFF

v_gene: TRBV2
CDR3aa: CASSRGMGEQYF

v_gene: TRBV21-1
CDR3aa: CASTPLARDQNIQYF

v_gene: TRBV3-1/TRBV3-2
CDR3aa: CASVDSGTRPYEQYF

v_gene: TRBV19
CDR3aa: CASVGQGRGGGYTF

v_gene: TRBV5-1
CDR3aa: CASSLAGGSNQPQHF

v_gene: TRBV27
CDR3aa: CASGYGTGVEKLFF

v_gene: TRBV6-2/TRBV6-3
CDR3aa: CASSYGTSSYSEQFF

v_gene: TRBV2
CDR3aa: CASTTERNTEAFF

v_gene: TRBV10-3
CDR3aa: CAISDPVYNEQFF

v_gene: TRBV7-8
CDR3aa: CASREGSGNTIYF

v_gene: TRBV6-2/TRBV6-3
CDR3aa: CASSPGTAGGELFF

v_gene: TRBV5-1
CDR3aa: CASSLVQGETEAFF

v_gene: TRBV10-1
CDR3aa: CASSSRTGGSEAFF

v_gene: TRBV9
CDR3aa: CASSEGSGAYEQYF

v_gene: TRBV5-1
CDR3aa: CASSSEGGNTIYF

v_gene: TRBV9
CDR3aa: CASSVGQGANYGYTF

v_gene: TRBV6-5
CDR3aa: CASSQGSNQPQHF

v_gene: TRBV5-1
CDR3aa: CASNRRGDANTEAFF

v_gene: TRBV21-1
CDR3aa: CASNSRDRVHIQYF

v_gene: TRBV30
CDR3aa: CAWSRLASPTNEQFF

v_gene: TRBV30
CDR3aa: CAWSFQGATPRGYTF

v_gene: TRBV15
CDR3aa: CAIGDASGTFTDTQYF

v_gene: TRBV7-3
CDR3aa: CASSRGTSGVTGELFF

v_gene: TRBV2
CDR3aa: CASSEGGLAANEQFF

v_gene: TRBV10-1
CDR3aa: CASRPSGNYNEQFF

v_gene: TRBV5-1
CDR3aa: CASSQTGTGTEAFF

v_gene: TRBV19
CDR3aa: CASSIASGSSYNEQFF

v_gene: TRBV7-3
CDR3aa: CASSSTGAGEQYF

v_gene: TRBV7-9
CDR3aa: CASSLVGTESTDTQYF

v_gene: TRBV7-2
CDR3aa: CASSWGSGTVNTGELFF

v_gene: TRBV5-4
CDR3aa: CASRPGTSGRATEQYF

v_gene: TRBV3-1/TRBV3-2
CDR3aa: CASSPWTGGSYNEQFF

v_gene: TRBV10-3
CDR3aa: CAISDPRQGTNEKLFF

v_gene: TRBV5-6
CDR3aa: CASSLGGLRAYEQYF

v_gene: TRBV6-2/TRBV6-3
CDR3aa: CASSSGQGEPYYEQYF

v_gene: TRBV19
CDR3aa: CASSWVAGQRGTDTQYF

v_gene: TRBV29-1
CDR3aa: CSVSSEGADIQYF

v_gene: TRBV6-5
CDR3aa: CASGPGSPYEQYF

v_gene: TRBV13
CDR3aa: CASGLNTEAFF

v_gene: TRBV29-1
CDR3aa: CSVAPQGTDTQYF

v_gene: TRBV9
CDR3aa: CASSVGQGSNQPQHF

v_gene: TRBV3-1/TRBV3-2
CDR3aa: CASSLRQGVSGYTF

v_gene: TRBV7-9
CDR3aa: CASSSLGVEQYF

v_gene: TRBV9
CDR3aa: CASSAGRGTNEKLFF

v_gene: TRBV7-2
CDR3aa: CASSPRRGIFTDTQYF

v_gene: TRBV27
CDR3aa: CASSLLLPGGSYEQYF

v_gene: TRBV18
CDR3aa: CASSPDRGVNQPQHF

v_gene: TRBV30
CDR3aa: CAWRKDRDYGYTF

v_gene: TRBV3-1/TRBV3-2
CDR3aa: CASSQKRATGGTEAFF

v_gene: TRBV10-3
CDR3aa: CAIRERGGYNEQFF

v_gene: TRBV19
CDR3aa: CASRRATGEYEQYF

v_gene: TRBV7-9
CDR3aa: CASSSMSRAGDTGELFF